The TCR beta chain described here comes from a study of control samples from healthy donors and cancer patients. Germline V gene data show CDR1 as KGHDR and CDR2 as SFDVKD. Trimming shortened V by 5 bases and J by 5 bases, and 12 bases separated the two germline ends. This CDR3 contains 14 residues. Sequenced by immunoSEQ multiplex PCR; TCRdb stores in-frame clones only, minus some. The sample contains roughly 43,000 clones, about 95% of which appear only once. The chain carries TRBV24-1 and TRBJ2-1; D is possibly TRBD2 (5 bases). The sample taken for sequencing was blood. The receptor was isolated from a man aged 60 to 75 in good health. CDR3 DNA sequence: TGTGCCACCAGTGCGTTCTTCGGGAACAATGAGCAGTTCTTC. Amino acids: CATSAFFGNNEQFF.